Following are 26 T cell receptor beta chains from one sample sequenced in a study of shared clonotypes between healthy human individuals. This table comes from immunoSEQ multiplex PCR, and its TCRdb copy is limited to in-frame clones, with some not included. This table holds about 480,000 clones, about four fifths found once. Material: PBMCs. The receptors stem from a woman between 40 and 55 years old in good health. Some clones in this sample may be carry-over from other donors' samples.

The J gene is TRBJ1-5, the V gene TRBV2; D is unclear. The CDR3 covers 17 residues. Germline V gives CDR1 SNHLY, CDR2 FYNNEI. The ends were cut back, 1 base at V and 2 bases at J, with 15 bases in the middle. The CDR3 sequence: CASSEGAGPWGNQPQHF. The DNA of the CDR3 is TGTGCCAGCAGTGAAGGGGCCGGACCGTGGGGCAATCAGCCCCAGCATTTT.

This clone was recorded only once. The gene calls are TRBV9 and TRBJ2-1; possibly TRBD1 for D (5 bases). The ends were cut back, 3 bases at V and 3 bases at J, with 10 bases in the middle. Germline V lookup: CDR1 SGDLS, CDR2 YYNGEE. This CDR3 is built from 14 residues. The CDR3 here is CASSGPQGYNEQFF. DNA of the CDR3: TGTGCCAGCAGCGGCCCCCAGGGCTACAATGAGCAGTTCTTC. Full variable domain (remainder filled in from reference TRBV9 and TRBJ2-1): DSGVTQTPKHLITATGQRVTLRCSPRSGDLSVYWYQQSLDQGLQFLIQYYNGEERAKGNILERFSAQQFPDLHSELNLSSLELGDSALYFCASSGPQGYNEQFFGPGTRLTVL.

This chain uses TRBV18 with TRBJ1-1; TRBD1 might be the D (5 bases). Germline-derived CDR1 and CDR2 are KGHSH and LQKENI. Trimming stripped 3 bases from V and 5 bases from J, with 13 bases between. This CDR3 region has 14 residues. CDR3 nucleotide sequence: TGTGCCAGCTCACCTGCCAGGGAGGGTACTGAAGCTTTCTTT. Translated, it gives CASSPAREGTEAFF.

The CDR3 bases are TGTGCCAGCATTCTGAGGACTCGGGAACCCCAGTACTTC. Its translation: CASILRTREPQYF. V gene TRBV2 combines with J gene TRBJ2-5, with D perhaps matching TRBD2 (5 bases). The germline CDR1 and CDR2 sequences are SNHLY and FYNNEI. V was clipped by 7 bases and J by 9 bases, with 18 bases between them. The CDR3 has 13 residues.

This chain joins TRBV9 and TRBJ2-1; D remains unclear. Trimming took off 2 bases at V and 0 bases at J, with 6 bases between the two ends. This CDR3 has 14 residues. Germline loops: CDR1 SGDLS, CDR2 YYNGEE. The CDR3 is CASSVESSYNEQFF. The CDR3 DNA is TGTGCCAGCAGCGTGGAAAGCTCCTACAATGAGCAGTTCTTC.

The chain carries TRBV4-3 and TRBJ2-3; the match to TRBD2 covers 8 bases. The germline V gene has CDR1 LGHNA and CDR2 YSLEER. CDR3 length equals 14 residues. Trimming removed 5 bases from V and 5 bases from J; junction bases left unmatched: 6. CDR3 in amino acids: CASSVRAGGDTQYF. The CDR3 region has the DNA TGCGCCAGCAGCGTGCGGGCGGGAGGAGATACGCAGTATTTT.

There are many counts of this clone. The chain combines TRBV14 with TRBJ1-1; 7 nucleotides agree with TRBD1. Germline V gene sequence: CDR1 SGHDN, CDR2 FVKESK. This CDR3 region has 13 residues. After removal of 1 base from V and 8 bases from J, the junction contained 4 bases not matched to a gene. CDR3 bases: TGTGCCAGCAGCCAAGGGGACAGCGTCGAAGCTTTCTTT. Translation: CASSQGDSVEAFF.

The rearrangement uses TRBV7-3 and TRBJ2-7; maybe TRBD1 (5 bases). Germline V gene lookup returns CDR1 SGHTA and CDR2 FQGTGA. This CDR3 is built from 15 residues. Trimming removed 4 bases at V and 2 bases at J, with 15 bases between. The CDR3 DNA reads as TGTGCCAGCAGCTCCGCGACAGAACGAACCTACGAGCAGTACTTC. Protein product: CASSSATERTYEQYF.

The J gene is TRBJ1-2, the V gene TRBV7-2, with D tentatively TRBD1 (6 bases). V was pared by 3 bases and J by 7 bases, with 15 bases between. The germline V gene encodes CDR1 SGHTA and CDR2 FQGNSA. This CDR3 has 14 amino acids. CDR3 nucleotides: TGTGCCAGCAGCTTGGACAGCCCCCGTGGTGGCTACACCTTC. This translates into CASSLDSPRGGYTF.

The chain uses TRBV27 and TRBJ2-5, with D tentatively TRBD2 (7 bases). Germline CDR1 is MNHEY and CDR2 is SMNVEV (reference sequence). V was cut by 2 bases and J by 5 bases, with 21 bases left in between. The CDR3 consists of 17 residues. The CDR3 DNA is TGTGCCAGCAGTTTAACCCCTCTAGCGGAGGGGGAGGAGACCCAGTACTTC. Protein product: CASSLTPLAEGEETQYF.

This rearrangement joins TRBV27 to TRBJ2-7; TRBD1 matches 12 bases. Germline CDR1 reads MNHEY; CDR2 reads SMNVEV (reference sequence). V lost 0 bases and J lost 6; bases outside the gene matches: 0. The length of the CDR3 is 14 residues. CDR3: CASSLSGQGAEQYF. The CDR3 DNA is TGTGCCAGCAGTTTATCGGGACAGGGGGCCGAGCAGTACTTC.

This chain connects TRBV5-1 to TRBJ2-7; 9 bases are a match to TRBD2. The germline CDR1 and CDR2 sequences are SGHRS and YFSETQ. This CDR3 has 15 amino acids. V shed 5 bases, J shed 0 bases, and the junction held 6 bases outside the gene matches. The CDR3 sequence is CASRSGRILSYEQYF. CDR3 sequence (DNA): TGCGCCAGCAGAAGCGGGAGGATCCTCTCCTACGAGCAGTACTTC.

The rearrangement uses TRBV7-2 and TRBJ2-7; D gene unclear. The CDR3 length is 13 residues. The V gene lost 0 bases and the J gene lost 4 bases, with 7 bases spanning the gap. Germline CDR1 is SGHTA and CDR2 is FQGNSA. DNA of the CDR3: TGTGCCAGCAGCTTAGCTTCACAATACGAGCAGTACTTC. Translated, it gives CASSLASQYEQYF.

Concerning this clone: Mismatch with germline at one junction end may stem from a read error. V usage is TRBV7-7 and J usage is TRBJ2-5; 8 bases match TRBD1. Germline CDR1 is SSHAT and CDR2 is FNYEAQ (reference sequence). This CDR3 region has 15 residues. CDR3 coding DNA: TGTGCTAGCAGCTTAGTATGGGACAGGCAAGAGACCCAGTACTTC. Residues: CASSLVWDRQETQYF.

The chain recombines TRBV27 with TRBJ2-3, with unresolved D. The germline V gene has CDR1 MNHEY and CDR2 SMNVEV (reference sequence). Trimming stripped 2 bases from V and 2 bases from J, with 11 bases between. The CDR3 length is 15 residues. This CDR3 reads CASSLRALPTDTQYF. The DNA of the CDR3 is TGTGCCAGCAGTTTACGGGCACTACCCACAGATACGCAGTATTTT.

This chain joins TRBV5-1 and TRBJ1-4; 10 bases match TRBD1. CDR1 is SGHRS, CDR2 YFSETQ, per germline. CDR3 length: 15 amino acids. J was trimmed by 8 bases and V by 4 bases; bases with no gene match: 8. The CDR3: CASSVVGTGEEKLFF. In DNA form, the CDR3 reads TGCGCCAGCAGCGTGGTCGGGACAGGGGAGGAAAAACTGTTTTTT.

This sequence joins TRBV7-2 and TRBJ2-1, with 14 bases aligning to TRBD2. V lost 4 bases to trimming and J lost 8 bases; unmatched junction nucleotides: 7. The CDR3 is made up of 16 amino acids. Looked up from germline, CDR1 is SGHTA and CDR2 is FQGNSA. In DNA form, the CDR3 reads TGTGCCAGCAGCTCGGGACTAGCGGGAGCTTGGGATGAGCAGTTCTTC. Translated: CASSSGLAGAWDEQFF.

The chain employs TRBV7-6 and TRBJ1-1; possible D gene TRBD1, 5 bases. Germline V gives CDR1 SGHVS, CDR2 FNYEAQ. CDR3 length: 15 amino acids. V lost 0 bases to trimming and J lost 5 bases, with 13 bases between them. This CDR3 is CASSLAMRGWTEAFF. Here the CDR3 DNA reads TGTGCCAGCAGCTTAGCGATGAGGGGCTGGACTGAAGCTTTCTTT.

The CDR3 region is CAWSLREVAFF. CDR3 coding DNA: TGTGCCTGGAGCCTCAGGGAGGTTGCTTTCTTT. V gene TRBV30 combines with J gene TRBJ1-1; D is possibly TRBD1 (5 bases). Germline V lookup: CDR1 GTSNPN, CDR2 SVGIG (reference sequence). This CDR3 contains 11 residues. The germline V and J ends were trimmed by 3 bases and 11 bases, with 13 bases remaining between them. The full variable domain, completed using reference TRBV30 and TRBJ1-1, is SQTIHQWPATLVQPVGSPLSLECTVEGTSNPNLYWYRQAAGRGLQLLFYSVGIGQISSEVPQNLSASRPQDRQFILSSKKLLLSDSGFYLCAWSLREVAFFGQGTRLTVV.

This clone occurred a few times. This rearrangement joins TRBV15 to TRBJ2-7, with a weak D call TRBD1 (5 bases). V was shortened by 0 bases and J by 4 bases, with 16 bases between the two germline ends. Germline V CDR1 and CDR2: LNHNV, YYDKDF (reference sequence). The CDR3 spans 16 residues. In DNA, the CDR3 is TGTGCCACCAGCAGAGATAGTGCAGGGCGTCTTTACGAGCAGTACTTC. This gives the protein CATSRDSAGRLYEQYF.

The sample holds a few counts of this clone. The chain links TRBV9 to TRBJ2-1, with D unresolved. V lost 1 base and J 1 base, leaving 15 bases between the germline ends. The CDR3 has 17 residues. Germline-derived CDR1 and CDR2 are SGDLS and YYNGEE. The DNA of the CDR3 is TGTGCCAGCAGCGTACAAGTTACGGTATCGTCCTACAATGAGCAGTTCTTC. Its translation: CASSVQVTVSSYNEQFF.

Note on this clone: The sample carries other DNA sequences with the same CDR3. This chain uses TRBV7-9 with TRBJ1-3; D remains unclear. This CDR3 region has 14 residues. Germline values: CDR1 SEHNR, CDR2 FQNEAQ (reference sequence). With 0 bases removed from V and 4 bases from J, the gap between germline ends came to 7 bases. The CDR3 sequence is CASSLASDGNTIYF. CDR3 DNA sequence: TGTGCCAGCAGCTTAGCCTCGGACGGAAACACCATATATTTT.

This clone was seen a few times. V and J are TRBV6-1 and TRBJ1-4; D is perhaps TRBD1 (6 bases). V was trimmed by 8 bases and J by 1 base, leaving 8 bases between them. The CDR3 length is 13 residues. Germline values: CDR1 MNHNS, CDR2 SASEGT. CDR3 amino acids: CASGQRTNEKLFF. The CDR3 DNA sequence: TGTGCCAGCGGACAGAGAACTAATGAAAAACTGTTTTTT.

This clone was seen a handful of times. The chain couples TRBV6-1 to TRBJ1-1; a weak D match, TRBD1 (6 bases). V was clipped by 5 bases and J by 10 bases, with 14 bases between them. CDR3 length equals 12 residues. Germline V lookup: CDR1 MNHNS, CDR2 SASEGT. As DNA, the CDR3 is TGTGCCAGCAGTCCGGCCTTAGGGGGAGCTTTCTTT. It yields the protein CASSPALGGAFF.

CDR3 in DNA: TGTGCCAGCAGTTACGGGGAACGCTACGAGCAGTACTTC. Residues: CASSYGERYEQYF. This rearrangement joins TRBV6-5 to TRBJ2-7; D is uncertain. The V end lost 2 bases, the J end lost 3 bases, and 8 bases lay between the germline ends. In germline, CDR1 is MNHEY, CDR2 SVGAGI. The CDR3 is 13 residues long.

The chain employs TRBV18 and TRBJ1-1; D is perhaps TRBD1 (6 bases). V was clipped by 4 bases and J by 4 bases, with 16 bases between them. In germline, CDR1 is KGHSH, CDR2 LQKENI. CDR3 length equals 15 residues. CDR3 nucleotides: TGTGCCAGCTCACTGGGGGGGCGGGGCGGCACTGAAGCTTTCTTT. It is translated as CASSLGGRGGTEAFF.